These 20 T cell receptor beta chains came from one sample sequenced in a study of cytomegalovirus exposure and HLA in healthy donors. The primer mix had 60 Vbeta and 13 Jbeta primers. The table came from immunoSEQ multiplex PCR; TCRdb's copy has only in-frame clones and leaves some out. The table has 190,000 or so clones, around 79% seen once. Sequencing input: PBMCs. Receptors were obtained from a male donor in good health and CMV-seropositive.

V and J are TRBV5-1 and TRBJ2-1; 10 positions agree with TRBD2. The CDR3 length is 15 residues. V dropped 4 bases and J dropped 7; count of bases not matched to a gene: 8. CDR1 is SGHRS, CDR2 YFSETQ, per germline. CDR3 in DNA: TGCGCCAGCAGCGGAATAGCGGGGGGCGGAAATGAGCAGTTCTTC. Residues: CASSGIAGGGNEQFF. Using reference TRBV5-1 and TRBJ2-1 for the parts outside the CDR3, the full variable domain is KAGVTQTPRYLIKTRGQQVTLSCSPISGHRSVSWYQQTPGQGLQFLFEYFSETQRNKGNFPGRFSGRQFSNSRSEMNVSTLELGDSALYLCASSGIAGGGNEQFFGPGTRLTVL.

The J gene is TRBJ2-4, the V gene TRBV9; no definite D call. The CDR3 extends over 15 amino acids. Trimming cost V 3 bases and J 0 bases, with 10 bases left between them. The germline gives CDR1 SGDLS, CDR2 YYNGEE. CDR3: CASSGPGGAKNIQYF. CDR3 DNA sequence: TGTGCCAGCAGCGGCCCCGGTGGAGCCAAAAACATTCAGTACTTC.

J is TRBJ1-2 and V is TRBV7-2; 7 bases agree with TRBD1. Trimming removed 1 base from V and 4 bases from J; junction bases left unmatched: 3. Germline loops: CDR1 SGHTA, CDR2 FQGNSA. The CDR3 is 14 residues long. In DNA, the CDR3 is TGTGCCAGCAGCTTAGAGGCAGGGGGCTATGGCTACACCTTC. This encodes CASSLEAGGYGYTF. The full variable domain, in which reference TRBV7-2 and TRBJ1-2 provide the parts outside the CDR3, is GAGVSQSPSNKVTEKGKDVELRCDPISGHTALYWYRQSLGQGLEFLIYFQGNSAPDKSGLPSDRFSAERTGGSVSTLTIQRTQQEDSAVYLCASSLEAGGYGYTFGSGTRLTVV.

This clone was recorded only once. The chain recombines TRBV2 with TRBJ1-5; D call uncertain. Per the germline V gene, CDR1 is SNHLY and CDR2 is FYNNEI. The germline V and J ends were trimmed by 7 bases and 0 bases, with 10 bases remaining between them. The CDR3 has 14 amino acids. CDR3 nucleotide sequence: TGTGCCAGCAAGGAGGTGGATAGCAATCAGCCCCAGCATTTT. Translated: CASKEVDSNQPQHF. Based on the CDR3 plus reference TRBV2 and TRBJ1-5, the full variable domain is EPEVTQTPSHQVTQMGQEVILRCVPISNHLYFYWYRQILGQKVEFLVSFYNNEISEKSEIFDDQFSVERPDGSNFTLKIRSTKLEDSAMYFCASKEVDSNQPQHFGDGTRLSIL.

This clone was seen a single time. This chain connects TRBV27 to TRBJ2-2, with TRBD2 matching over 14 bases. The CDR3 runs 16 residues. After removal of 7 bases from V and 7 bases from J, the junction contained 8 bases not matched to a gene. CDR1 and CDR2 (germline): MNHEY, SMNVEV (reference sequence). The CDR3 region is CASTFLGTSGSGELFF. CDR3 DNA sequence: TGTGCCAGCACCTTCCTTGGGACTAGCGGGAGCGGGGAGCTGTTTTTT.

The chain links TRBV6-5 to TRBJ1-2, with 7 bases identical to TRBD1. V lost 3 bases, J lost 4 bases, and 5 bases stayed unmatched. Germline V gene sequence: CDR1 MNHEY, CDR2 SVGAGI. CDR3 size: 14 residues. The CDR3 nucleotides read TGTGCCAGCAGTTATACCGAGGGGGCCTATGGCTACACCTTC. This codes for CASSYTEGAYGYTF.

J is TRBJ2-1 and V is TRBV2; TRBD2 matches at 7 bases. The length of the CDR3 is 13 residues. Germline CDR1 is SNHLY and CDR2 is FYNNEI. The CDR3 region has the DNA TGTGCTACCTCGGGGGGCTCCTACAATGAGCAGTTCTTC. It yields the protein CATSGGSYNEQFF. The full variable domain, rest sourced from reference TRBV2 and TRBJ2-1, is EPEVTQTPSHQVTQMGQEVILRCVPISNHLYFYWYRQILGQKVEFLVSFYNNEISEKSEIFDDQFSVERPDGSNFTLKIRSTKLEDSAMYFCATSGGSYNEQFFGPGTRLTVL.

This clone is a singleton in its sample. The rearrangement joins TRBV28 to TRBJ1-1; 8 bases are shared with TRBD1. J was trimmed by 5 bases and V by 6 bases; bases with no gene match: 11. The germline V gene encodes CDR1 MDHEN and CDR2 SYDVKM. CDR3 length equals 15 residues. Here the CDR3 reads CASRWPDRGGTEAFF. The CDR3 coding sequence is TGTGCCAGCAGGTGGCCTGACAGGGGCGGAACTGAAGCTTTCTTT.

The table lists this clone with a few counts. This chain links TRBV6-6 with TRBJ2-1; 9 bases map to TRBD2. The CDR3 has 13 amino acids. Germline loops: CDR1 MNHNY, CDR2 SVGAGI (reference sequence). The V gene end was trimmed by 5 bases and the J gene end by 9 bases; junction bases not matched to a gene: 5. The CDR3 loop reads CASSKTSGFEQFF. The CDR3 DNA reads as TGTGCCAGCAGTAAGACTAGCGGTTTTGAGCAGTTCTTC.

This clone was seen just once. The rearrangement links TRBV11-1 to TRBJ2-5, with D tentatively TRBD2 (6 bases). V lost 3 bases, J lost 1 base, and 6 bases lay in between. From germline, CDR1 is SGHAT and CDR2 FQDESV (reference sequence). The CDR3 consists of 13 residues. The CDR3 DNA sequence: TGTGCCAGCAGCTTCGGGGGCCAAGAGACCCAGTACTTC. Residues: CASSFGGQETQYF.

The chain has TRBV9 and TRBJ1-4, with a weak D call TRBD1 (6 bases). The CDR3 runs to 15 residues. Trimming took off 4 bases at V and 6 bases at J, with 16 bases between the two ends. Per the germline V gene, CDR1 is SGDLS and CDR2 is YYNGEE. The CDR3 DNA sequence: TGTGCCAGCAGCCCAAAAACAGGGATAGATGAAAAACTGTTTTTT. Translation gives CASSPKTGIDEKLFF.

V and J are TRBV2 and TRBJ2-2, with D maybe TRBD1 (6 bases). This CDR3 contains 15 residues. Deletions cut 6 bases from V and 2 bases from J, with 13 bases between. Germline loops: CDR1 SNHLY, CDR2 FYNNEI. DNA of the CDR3: TGTGCCAGCAGCGACCAGGGGAAAAACACCGGGGAGCTGTTTTTT. Its protein product is CASSDQGKNTGELFF.

This chain links TRBV19 with TRBJ2-5, with D perhaps matching TRBD1 (6 bases). Trimming removed 7 bases from V and 1 base from J, with 13 bases in between. The CDR3 totals 14 residues. The germline CDR1 and CDR2 sequences are LNHDA and SQIVND (reference sequence). CDR3 amino acids: CASKPSGAQETQYF. CDR3 DNA: TGTGCCAGTAAACCCTCAGGGGCCCAAGAGACCCAGTACTTC.

CDR3 loop: CASSLALSGRFEQFF. The CDR3 coding sequence is TGCGCCAGCAGCTTGGCCCTAAGCGGGAGATTTGAGCAGTTCTTC. The V gene is TRBV5-1, the J gene TRBJ2-1; 8 bases agree with TRBD2. Germline assignment: CDR1 SGHRS and CDR2 YFSETQ. The J segment lost 9 bases and the V segment lost 0 bases, leaving 8 bases of the junction unmatched. The length of the CDR3 is 15 residues.

This chain joins TRBV7-8 and TRBJ2-5; no definite D call. Trimming stripped 1 base from V and 4 bases from J, with 16 bases between. The CDR3 has 16 amino acids. Germline V gives CDR1 SGHVS, CDR2 FQNEAQ. The CDR3 sequence is CASSLGPRVDRETQYF. For the CDR3, the DNA is TGTGCCAGCAGCTTAGGTCCTAGAGTGGATCGAGAGACCCAGTACTTC.

This clone appeared a single time. This chain joins TRBV18 and TRBJ1-5; the D gene is possibly TRBD1 (5 bases). The CDR3 is 13 residues long. Trimming took off 6 bases at V and 4 bases at J, with 10 bases between the two ends. Per germline, CDR1 KGHSH and CDR2 LQKENI. CDR3 DNA: TGTGCCAGCTCTTCAGGGCTAAATCAGCCCCAGCATTTT. Protein product: CASSSGLNQPQHF.

The genes are TRBV21-1 and TRBJ2-7; the tabulated D call, TRBD2, remains unverified against the DNA. TRBV21-1 has pseudogene status. The CDR3 covers 14 residues. Here the CDR3 DNA reads TGTGCCAGCAGGGATGGGGCGGGGCGGGACGAGCAGTACTTC. Translated: CASRDGAGRDEQYF.

This rearrangement joins TRBV27 to TRBJ2-7, with 8 bases aligning to TRBD2. There are 16 residues in the CDR3. Germline CDR1 and CDR2: MNHEY and SMNVEV (reference sequence). V shed 6 bases and J 2 bases; nucleotides not matched to a gene: 12. The CDR3 region has the DNA TGTGCCAGCAGGGTCTCGGGGGGGGCTTCCACCTACGAGCAGTACTTC. Protein sequence: CASRVSGGASTYEQYF.

This chain links TRBV7-2 with TRBJ2-5, with 12 bases fitting TRBD2. The J call could be wrong; TRBJ2-7 is a better fit for the DNA end. This CDR3 contains 14 residues. Germline V gene data show CDR1 as SGHTA and CDR2 as FQGNSA. As DNA, the CDR3 is TGTGCCAGCAGCCGGACTAGCGGGATCTACGAGCAGTACTTC. Translation gives CASSRTSGIYEQYF.

The chain carries TRBV25-1 and TRBJ2-1; 8 nucleotides agree with TRBD2. V lost 3 bases and J lost 14; bases outside the gene matches: 6. The CDR3 has 12 residues. Germline values: CDR1 MGHDK, CDR2 SYGVNS. The CDR3: CASSDYGAGEFF. The CDR3 region has the DNA TGTGCCAGCAGTGATTATGGAGCGGGGGAGTTCTTC.